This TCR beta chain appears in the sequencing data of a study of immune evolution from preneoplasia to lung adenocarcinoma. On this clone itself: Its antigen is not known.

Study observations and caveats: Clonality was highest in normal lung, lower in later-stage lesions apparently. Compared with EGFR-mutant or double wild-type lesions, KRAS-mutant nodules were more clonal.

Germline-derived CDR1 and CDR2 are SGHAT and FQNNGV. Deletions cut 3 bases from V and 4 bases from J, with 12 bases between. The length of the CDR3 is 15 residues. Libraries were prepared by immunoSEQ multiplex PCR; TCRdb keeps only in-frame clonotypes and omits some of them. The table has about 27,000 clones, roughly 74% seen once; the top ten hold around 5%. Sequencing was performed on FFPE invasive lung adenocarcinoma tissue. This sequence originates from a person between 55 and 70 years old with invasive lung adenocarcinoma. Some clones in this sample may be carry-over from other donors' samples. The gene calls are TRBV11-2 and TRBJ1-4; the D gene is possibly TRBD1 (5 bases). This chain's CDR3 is CASSFQGRHNEKLFF. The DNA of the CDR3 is TGTGCCAGCAGCTTTCAGGGCAGGCATAATGAAAAACTGTTTTTT.